This passage covers 2 T cell receptor beta chains from one sample sequenced in a study of cytomegalovirus exposure and HLA in healthy donors. Assay used: immunoSEQ multiplex PCR; TCRdb lists only in-frame clones, some missing. The data contain some 320,000 clones, approximately 90% of them seen just once; the ten biggest clones take up about 1.2%. The specimen sequenced was PBMCs. All receptors come from a woman aged 25 to 45 in good health and CMV-seropositive.

The genes are TRBV7-3 and TRBJ2-7; TRBD2 matches 10 bases. Germline CDR1 and CDR2: SGHTA and FQGTGA. There are 15 residues in the CDR3. V shed 5 bases, J shed 6 bases, and the junction held 10 bases outside the gene matches. The CDR3 coding sequence is TGTGCCAGCAGCCCAACTAGCGGGAAGTTCGGCGAGCAGTACTTC. Residues: CASSPTSGKFGEQYF.

This clone has just a few counts. The chain joins TRBV20-1 to TRBJ2-7; tentative D call: TRBD2 (5 bases). The CDR3 loop spans 11 amino acids. Germline-derived CDR1 and CDR2 are DFQATT and SNEGSKA (reference sequence). Trimming took 2 bases from V and 3 from J, leaving 5 bases between them. The CDR3 sequence is CSARRDYEQYF. The CDR3 nucleotides read TGCAGTGCTAGACGGGACTACGAGCAGTACTTC.